The subject of this entry is one T cell receptor (beta chain). The data derive from a study of blood T cell repertoires in COVID-19. There are 21 residues in the CDR3. J gave up 0 bases and V 1 base, and 12 bases lay outside the gene matches. From germline, CDR1 is ENHRY and CDR2 SYGVKD. The data were produced by immunoSEQ multiplex PCR, yet TCRdb's version contains in-frame clones alone and is incomplete. The sample contains 250,000 to 350,000 clones, 89% of which appear only once. The clonotype originates from a man between 18 and 35 years old who had recovered from COVID-19. V usage is TRBV10-3 and J usage is TRBJ2-6; TRBD2 matches at 10 bases. The sequencing input was peripheral blood. CDR3 sequence: CAISEFWGSGGTSSGANVLTF. Here the CDR3 DNA reads TGTGCCATCAGTGAGTTCTGGGGTAGCGGGGGGACGAGCTCTGGGGCCAACGTCCTGACTTTC.